The 8 T cell receptor beta chains presented below share a single source sample, sequenced in a study of shared clonotypes between healthy human individuals. Sequencing was performed with immunoSEQ multiplex PCR; in TCRdb, only in-frame clones are kept and a portion is missing. The profile shows 490,000 or so clones, about 82% of them singletons. Sequenced: PBMCs. The receptors stem from a woman in her thirties or forties in good health. Some clones in this sample may be carry-over from other donors' samples.

The chain recombines TRBV5-6 with TRBJ2-7; possible D gene TRBD1, 6 bases. From germline, CDR1 is SGHDT and CDR2 YYEEEE. V lost 4 bases and J lost 3, with 23 bases in between. This CDR3 has 17 amino acids. This chain's CDR3 is CASSKLTRGNRDYEQYF. The CDR3 region has the DNA TGTGCCAGCAGCAAATTGACACGAGGAAACAGGGACTACGAGCAGTACTTC.

The chain uses TRBV5-4 and TRBJ2-2, with 8 nucleotides matching TRBD2. The V and J ends lost 5 bases and 9 bases, in that order; junction bases with no gene match: 9. This CDR3 is built from 14 residues. The germline V gene has CDR1 SGHNT and CDR2 YYREEE (reference sequence). The DNA of the CDR3 is TGTGCCAGCAGTTGGACTAGCCCCCCCCGGGAGCTGTTTTTT. Its translation: CASSWTSPPRELFF.

DNA of the CDR3: TGTGCCAGCATCCCCCCCGGGGGATACTCCTACAATGAGCAGTTCTTC. Protein: CASIPPGGYSYNEQFF. The gene calls are TRBV28 and TRBJ2-1; D is possibly TRBD2 (6 bases). The CDR3 covers 16 residues. Germline CDR1 MDHEN, CDR2 SYDVKM. Trimming pared 7 bases from V and 0 bases from J, leaving 16 bases between.

The V gene is TRBV5-5, the J gene TRBJ1-2, with 9 bases aligning to TRBD1. The V gene's germline CDR1 is SGHKS and CDR2 YYEKEE (reference sequence). There are 15 residues in the CDR3. V trimming: 5 bases; J trimming: 0 bases; junction bases outside the gene matches: 5. In nucleotides, the CDR3 is TGTGCCAGCAGTAGGACAGGGGCAGCTAACTATGGCTACACCTTC. This translates into CASSRTGAANYGYTF.

This clone was seen just once. The rearrangement uses TRBV4-2 and TRBJ2-5; D is perhaps TRBD2 (7 bases). The CDR3 has 17 amino acids. Germline V gives CDR1 LGHNA, CDR2 YNFKEQ. V gave up 0 bases and J gave up 1 base, with 15 bases separating them. The CDR3 bases are TGTGCCAGCAGCCAAGATCGGGGGGCTAGCGGCCAAGAGACCCAGTACTTC. Translating it yields CASSQDRGASGQETQYF.

CDR3 amino acids: CASSFVDSTEAFF. The DNA of the CDR3 is TGTGCCAGCAGCTTCGTGGACAGCACTGAAGCTTTCTTT. V gene TRBV7-9 combines with J gene TRBJ1-1; tentative D call: TRBD1 (6 bases). Germline assignment: CDR1 SEHNR and CDR2 FQNEAQ (reference sequence). The CDR3 covers 13 residues. Trimming removed 3 bases at V and 4 bases at J, with 9 bases between. Complete variable domain (other parts from reference TRBV7-9 and TRBJ1-1): DTGVSQNPRHKITKRGQNVTFRCDPISEHNRLYWYRQTLGQGPEFLTYFQNEAQLEKSRLLSDRFSAERPKGSFSTLEIQRTEQGDSAMYLCASSFVDSTEAFFGQGTRLTVV.

This clone appeared a few times. The genes are TRBV5-5 and TRBJ2-4, with D possibly matching TRBD2 (6 bases). CDR1 is SGHKS, CDR2 YYEKEE, per germline (reference sequence). This CDR3 is built from 16 residues. V was cut by 0 bases and J by 0 bases, with 10 bases left in between. The CDR3 is CASSLVLAIAKNIQYF. CDR3 coding DNA: TGTGCCAGCAGCTTGGTCCTAGCGATAGCCAAAAACATTCAGTACTTC. Drawing the rest from reference TRBV5-5 and TRBJ2-4, the complete variable domain is DAGVTQSPTHLIKTRGQQVTLRCSPISGHKSVSWYQQVLGQGPQFIFQYYEKEERGRGNFPDRFSARQFPNYSSELNVNALLLGDSALYLCASSLVLAIAKNIQYFGAGTRLSVL.

The chain combines TRBV25-1 with TRBJ2-3; D possibly corresponds to TRBD1 (5 bases). CDR3 length: 13 residues. The germline V gene encodes CDR1 MGHDK and CDR2 SYGVNS. V gave up 3 bases and J gave up 5 bases, with 9 bases separating them. This CDR3 reads CASSDLDRDTQYF. CDR3 nucleotides: TGTGCCAGCAGTGACCTCGACAGAGATACGCAGTATTTT.